The 5 T cell receptor beta chains given below trace back to one sample, sequenced in a study of T-cell memory formation after mild COVID-19. TCRdb redid the calling of the 5' RACE reads with MiXCR, one entry per CDR3 protein. The profile shows some 150,000 distinct CDR3 sequences, roughly 19% of them singletons. The sequencing input was PBMCs or a T cell subset sorted from them (not recorded which). Receptors originate from an adult woman who had mild COVID-19 (a few samples of this study predate the infection). Cell type and time point are not known.

This clonotype has a handful of counts. The genes are TRBV10-3 and TRBJ2-3, with D hard to call. The germline V gene has CDR1 ENHRY and CDR2 SYGVKD. This CDR3 is 12 amino acids long. Trimming took off 4 bases at V and 2 bases at J, with 4 bases between the two ends. The CDR3 bases are TGTGCCATCAGTGTAAACACAGATACGCAGTATTTT. It codes for CAISVNTDTQYF.

This chain's CDR3 is CASSELVYEQYF. The CDR3 DNA sequence: TGTGCCAGCAGTGAACTAGTGTACGAGCAGTACTTC. V usage is TRBV6-1 and J usage is TRBJ2-7; D gene ambiguous. CDR1 is MNHNS and CDR2 is SASEGT in the germline V gene. The length of the CDR3 is 12 residues. V lost 2 bases to trimming and J lost 4 bases, with 6 bases between them.

There are a few counts of this clonotype. V gene TRBV30 combines with J gene TRBJ1-1; the match to TRBD1 covers 8 bases. Looked up from germline, CDR1 is GTSNPN and CDR2 is SVGIG (reference sequence). Germline trimming cut 0 bases from V and 9 bases from J; bases unmatched to any gene: 3. The CDR3 spans 12 residues. CDR3 loop: CAWSVQGVQAFF. The DNA for the CDR3 is TGTGCCTGGAGTGTACAGGGGGTCCAAGCTTTCTTT.

The chain combines TRBV7-2 with TRBJ2-2; D unresolved. Per germline, CDR1 SGHTA and CDR2 FQGNSA. Trimming shortened V by 1 base and J by 7 bases, and 7 bases separated the two germline ends. This CDR3 comprises 13 residues. This CDR3 is CASSLVGFGELFF. CDR3 in DNA: TGTGCCAGCAGCTTAGTAGGGTTCGGGGAGCTGTTTTTT.

In its sample, this clonotype was seen once. V gene TRBV30 combines with J gene TRBJ1-1, with 7 bases fitting TRBD1. After removal of 2 bases from V and 0 bases from J, the junction contained 6 bases not matched to a gene. Germline lookup yields CDR1 GTSNPN and CDR2 SVGIG (reference sequence). This CDR3 spans 15 amino acids. CDR3 coding DNA: TGTGCCTGGAGTACCGAAGGACAGGTGAACACTGAAGCTTTCTTT. Protein: CAWSTEGQVNTEAFF. The whole variable domain, remainder taken from reference TRBV30 and TRBJ1-1, is SQTIHQWPATLVQPVGSPLSLECTVEGTSNPNLYWYRQAAGRGLQLLFYSVGIGQISSEVPQNLSASRPQDRQFILSSKKLLLSDSGFYLCAWSTEGQVNTEAFFGQGTRLTVV.